These T cell receptor beta chains were read from a single sample in a study of OX40 agonist ivuxolimab in advanced cancers. Clones were sequenced by immunoSEQ multiplex PCR, and TCRdb holds only the in-frame ones, with some missing. This table holds roughly 72,000 clones, roughly 93% found once. Sequencing used CD4+ or CD8+ T cells sorted from blood, obtained in a trial of the OX40 agonist ivuxolimab. All receptors come from an adult with an advanced solid tumor such as melanoma, head and neck, liver or kidney cancer. Each CDR3 is given with its conserved first and last residue.

v_call	cdr3_length	j_call	cdr3_aa
TRBV7-9	14	TRBJ2-7	CASSLTEISYEQYF
TRBV5-5	14	TRBJ1-1	CASSRQGNADEAFF
TRBV29-1	20	TRBJ2-1	CSVEILADSPYWSSYNEQFF
TRBV9	15	TRBJ2-5	CASSGHRGQWETQYF
TRBV5-8	15	TRBJ1-5	CASSLEGQGNQPQHF
TRBV6-5	13	TRBJ2-7	CASSYRTAYEQYF
TRBV28	15	TRBJ1-2	CASRGTGGLNYGYTF
TRBV10-1	14	TRBJ2-5	CASSESGTSEAQYF
TRBV13	14	TRBJ1-1	CASSLGGQNTEAFF
TRBV28	14	TRBJ2-1	CASSFSGRGNEQFF
TRBV9	13	TRBJ1-5	CASSPGVGQPQHF
TRBV23-1	17	TRBJ2-7	CASSQTNGTGLSYEQYF
TRBV19	16	TRBJ2-3	CASSIEGDLGTDTQYF
TRBV4-1	13	TRBJ2-7	CASSRSPSYEQYF
TRBV9	16	TRBJ1-4	CASSAPGTGIGGELFF
TRBV7-9	12	TRBJ2-1	CASRKTWNEQFF
TRBV7-6	15	TRBJ1-1	CASSLETSGGTEAFF
TRBV15	15	TRBJ2-3	CATSLSTGYTDTQYF
TRBV4-2	18	TRBJ2-1	CASSQATSLLAEYNEQFF
TRBV10-2	12	TRBJ1-2	CASSDTVYGYTF
TRBV4-2	13	TRBJ1-1	CASSQTGYTEAFF
TRBV5-6	15	TRBJ2-7	CASSLRAGGIYEQYF
TRBV6-5	15	TRBJ2-3	CASSYSAGRTDTQYF
TRBV7-2	15	TRBJ2-7	CASSSSGTGIYEQYF
TRBV4-3	19	TRBJ2-2	CASSPLTSGRAGAAGELFF
TRBV5-1	12	TRBJ2-7	CASVSASYEQYF
TRBV27	16	TRBJ2-1	CASTILSSGSYNEQFF
TRBV27	14	TRBJ2-7	CASSLRSSSYEQYF
TRBV11-3	15	TRBJ1-6	CASSLTTGANSPLHF
TRBV7-6	15	TRBJ2-7	CASSPSPGQAYEQYF